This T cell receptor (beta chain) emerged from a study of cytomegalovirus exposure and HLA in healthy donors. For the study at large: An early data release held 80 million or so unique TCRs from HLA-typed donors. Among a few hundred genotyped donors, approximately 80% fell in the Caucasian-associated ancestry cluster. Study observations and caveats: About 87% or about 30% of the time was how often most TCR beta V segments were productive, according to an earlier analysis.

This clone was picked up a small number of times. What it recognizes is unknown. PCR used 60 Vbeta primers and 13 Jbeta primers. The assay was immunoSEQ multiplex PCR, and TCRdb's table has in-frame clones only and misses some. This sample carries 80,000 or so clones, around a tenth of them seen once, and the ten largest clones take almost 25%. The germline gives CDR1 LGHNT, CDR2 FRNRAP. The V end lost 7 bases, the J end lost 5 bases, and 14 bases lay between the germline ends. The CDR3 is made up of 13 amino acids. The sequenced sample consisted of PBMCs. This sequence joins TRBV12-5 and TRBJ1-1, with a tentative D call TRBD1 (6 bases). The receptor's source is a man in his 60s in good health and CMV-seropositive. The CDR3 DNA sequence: TGTGCTAGTGCCCGAGGGGGAGGGACTGAAGCTTTCTTT. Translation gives CASARGGGTEAFF.